This TCR beta chain appears in the sequencing data of a study of blood T cell repertoires in COVID-19. Study summary: Symptom resolution, clearance, or two negative PCRs marked the recovered donors of Cohort 3. From T cells, B-cell-depleted T cells, or PBMCs came the material, which was cDNA or gDNA.

Sequencing was performed with immunoSEQ multiplex PCR; in TCRdb, only in-frame clones are kept and a portion is missing. The data hold approximately 360,000 clones, with around 87% observed a single time. Self-reported history from a screening survey and questionnaire set each donor's cohort. Trimming cost V 2 bases and J 4 bases; bases outside gene matches: 13. Germline loops: CDR1 SGHNT, CDR2 YYREEE (reference sequence). The CDR3 extends over 18 amino acids. Sequencing was performed on PBMCs or T cells enriched from blood (not recorded which). This clonotype was obtained from a man between 40 and 49 years old in a cohort exposed to, infected with or recovered from COVID-19 (not recorded which). The J gene is TRBJ2-3, the V gene TRBV5-4, with 10 positions matching TRBD2. The CDR3 bases are TGTGCCAGCAGCTTACGACGAACGACTAGCGGGTATCCAGATACGCAGTATTTT. It codes for CASSLRRTTSGYPDTQYF.